This entry lists 21 T cell receptor delta chains sequenced from one sample in a study of γδ T cells in repeated Plasmodium falciparum infection. Vgamma9/Vdelta2+ and Vdelta2-negative gammadelta T cells were flow-sorted from PBMC for bulk sequencing. TCRdb made new clone calls on the multiplex PCR reads using CATT. The table records 45,000 to 50,000 delta-chain clones, about 1.5% of them present only once. Sequencing input: gamma-delta T cells from blood. These TCRs come from a pool of human donors (malaria-infected and uninfected, not separated).

This clone was counted at least ten times. The J gene is TRDJ1, the V gene TRDV1; 11 nucleotides align to TRDD3. This CDR3 region has 23 residues. The trim removed 0 bases at V and 0 bases at J, leaving 21 bases unmatched. Germline CDR1 reads TSWWSYY; CDR2 reads QGS. The CDR3 loop is CALGELVGIASNWGILYTDKLIF. The CDR3 DNA follows: TGTGCTCTTGGGGAACTGGTGGGTATAGCCTCCAACTGGGGGATATTATACACCGATAAACTCATCTTT.

This clone has only a few counts. TCRdb's entry gives the protein of a much larger clone, which mismatches this DNA's translation at residue 4, likely from a read error; the protein reported here is translated from the DNA. V is TRDV1 and J is TRDJ1; the match to TRDD2 covers 7 bases. The J gene, not given by TCRdb, was assigned here from a germline match of the nucleotide sequence. The CDR3 covers 21 residues. Germline values: CDR1 TSWWSYY, CDR2 QGS. CDR3: CALEELLPALWSYDHTDKLIF. The CDR3, as DNA: TGTGCTCTTGAGGAACTCCTTCCTGCACTCTGGAGCTACGATCACACCGATAAACTCATCTTT.

This clone appeared many times. This is likely an artifact of a read error, given a far larger clone one base away. Other DNA sequences from this sample encode an identical CDR3 as well. CDR3 in amino acids: CALGELPVYGFRNTDKLIF. The CDR3 nucleotides are TGTGCTCTTGGGGAACTGCCGGTCTACGGTTTCCGTAACACCGATAAACTCATCTTT. This sequence joins TRDV1 and TRDJ1, with D unclear. CDR1 is TSWWSYY and CDR2 is QGS in the germline V gene. The ends were cut back, 0 bases at V and 0 bases at J, with 20 bases in the middle. The CDR3 extends over 19 amino acids.

Concerning this clone itself: A read error likely explains why the TCRdb protein, taken from a much larger clone, differs from this DNA's translation at residue 19; the protein shown is translated from the DNA. The chain recombines TRDV1 with TRDJ1; the D gene is possibly TRDD3 (8 bases). TCRdb supplies no J gene; here it was assigned by aligning the nucleotide sequence to germline. The germline V and J ends were trimmed by 3 bases and 4 bases, with 42 bases remaining between them. The CDR3 length is 24 residues. CDR1 and CDR2 from the germline V gene are TSWWSYY and QGS. The CDR3 protein is CALGDRKAFLSSYWGSRGIDKLIF. The CDR3 coding sequence is TGTGCTCTTGGGGATCGCAAGGCCTTCCTTTCCTCGTACTGGGGGTCCCGAGGAATCGATAAACTCATCTTT.

This clone was detected only a few times. TCRdb's protein for this DNA is that of a much larger clone and differs from the translation at residue 9, likely a read error; the protein shown is the DNA translation. The V and J genes are TRDV2 and TRDJ2, with TRDD3 matching over 7 bases. The J gene, missing from TCRdb, was assigned here through DNA to germline matching. J gave up 6 bases and V 0 bases, and 3 bases lay outside the gene matches. This CDR3 has 14 amino acids. The germline V gene has CDR1 GEAIGNYY and CDR2 EKD. In nucleotides, the CDR3 is TGTGCCTGTGACACCATTACTGGGGCAGCACAACTCTTCTTT. This codes for CACDTITGAAQLFF.

This clone was counted between two and nine times. For this DNA, TCRdb reports the protein of a much larger clone, which diverges at residue 3, most likely from a read error; the protein presented here is translated directly from the DNA. The rearrangement links TRDV1 to TRDJ2; 8 bases align to TRDD3. Since TCRdb gives no J gene, matching the DNA to germline was used here to assign it. Per germline, CDR1 TSWWSYY and CDR2 QGS. The CDR3 totals 19 residues. In nucleotides, the CDR3 is TGTGCTCCTGGGGGAAGGAGGGAGCATACCGGCTGTTGCGAAGCACAACTCTTCTTT. It is translated as CAPGGRREHTGCCEAQLFF.

This clone was seen a handful of times. TCRdb has a much larger clone's protein, which differs at residue 3 from the translation of this DNA, likely because of a read error; what is shown is the protein translated from the DNA. V usage is TRDV2 and J usage is TRDJ1; 7 bases align to TRDD3. Since TCRdb gives no J gene, matching the DNA to germline was used here to assign it. Germline V CDR1 and CDR2: GEAIGNYY, EKD. The CDR3 covers 19 residues. The CDR3 DNA follows: TGTGCCAGTGACACCGGCCAATTGGGGGAGCGGATGTACACCGATAAACTCATCTTT. Protein: CASDTGQLGERMYTDKLIF.

At least ten counts were recorded for this clone. The chain couples TRDV2 to TRDJ3; D gene uncertain. The V gene lost 3 bases and the J gene lost 0 bases, with 11 bases spanning the gap. The germline V gene encodes CDR1 GEAIGNYY and CDR2 EKD. The CDR3 length is 17 residues. The CDR3: CACDPLLGSWDTRQMFF. The CDR3 nucleotides are TGTGCCTGTGACCCGCTACTTGGCTCCTGGGACACCCGACAGATGTTTTTC.

By sample fraction, this clone is medium-sized. Other DNA sequences in the sample encode the same CDR3. The chain carries TRDV1 and TRDJ1; 10 bases agree with TRDD3. Germline-derived CDR1 and CDR2 are TSWWSYY and QGS. The junction had 12 bases not matched to a gene; V was cut back by 6 bases and J by 5 bases. This CDR3 is built from 16 residues. DNA of the CDR3: TGTGCTCTTGGCCCGAGGACGTTGGGGGATACAGATAAACTCATCTTT. This gives the protein CALGPRTLGDTDKLIF.

This clone occurred many times. The chain employs TRDV1 and TRDJ1, with a weak D call TRDD3 (5 bases). The CDR3 consists of 20 residues. Deletions cut 0 bases from V and 0 bases from J, with 23 bases between. Germline CDR1 is TSWWSYY and CDR2 is QGS. For the CDR3, the DNA is TGTGCTCTTGGGGAACTACCCCATTGGTGGGGTATACGATACACCGATAAACTCATCTTT. This sequence encodes CALGELPHWWGIRYTDKLIF.

This clone appeared a few times. TCRdb's entry gives the protein of a much larger clone, which mismatches this DNA's translation at residue 18, likely from a read error; the protein reported here is translated from the DNA. The CDR3 DNA sequence: TGTGCTCCGCAGGGCCCTTTCCCTCCATCGTACGAGGCCACCGATAAACTCACCTTT. Protein sequence: CAPQGPFPPSYEATDKLTF. The V gene is TRDV1, but the J gene lacks a call. This CDR3 contains 19 residues. Germline values: CDR1 TSWWSYY, CDR2 QGS.

This clone was seen at least ten times. The rearrangement links TRDV2 to TRDJ1; 12 bases are shared with TRDD3. The germline CDR1 and CDR2 sequences are GEAIGNYY and EKD. With V trimmed by 0 bases and J by 1 base, 11 bases remained unmatched. The CDR3 is 19 amino acids. Here the CDR3 reads CACDTVAAGGYASTDKLIF. The DNA for the CDR3 is TGTGCCTGTGACACCGTAGCAGCTGGGGGATACGCCTCCACCGATAAACTCATCTTT.

With regard to this clone: A much larger clone differs by one base, so this may be a read error. This sample also contains other DNA sequences that code for the same CDR3. V gene assignment gives TRDV1, but the J gene was left uncalled; TRDD3 reflects the table's D call only, with no check against the DNA. The CDR3 runs 24 residues. Germline CDR1 and CDR2: TSWWSYY and QGS. The CDR3 here is CALGELVTLPSYGDAGGYGDKLIF. CDR3 coding DNA: TGTGCTCTTGGGGAACTAGTGACACTTCCTTCCTACGGGGATGCTGGGGGATACGGCGATAAACTCATTTTT.

The J gene is uncalled and the V gene is TRDV1; the table names TRDD3, a call not compared with the DNA. Germline V gives CDR1 TSWWSYY, CDR2 QGS. The CDR3 is 22 residues long. CDR3 DNA sequence: TGTGCTCATGGGGACTCCGCCACTTACAAACTAAATAATGGGGAGGTGAACGATAGAATAATATTT. This translates into CAHGDSATYKLNNGEVNDRIIF.

In this sample, this clone turned up many times. Within the sample, other DNA sequences also encode this same CDR3. V usage is TRDV1 and J usage is TRDJ1; TRDD3 matches at 12 bases. The CDR3 loop spans 21 amino acids. The germline V gene encodes CDR1 TSWWSYY and CDR2 QGS. The ends lost 1 base at V and 1 base at J; junction bases unmatched: 16. The CDR3 sequence: CALGEPAFHWGIHFATDKLIF. The CDR3 DNA follows: TGTGCTCTTGGGGAACCGGCCTTCCACTGGGGGATACACTTTGCCACCGATAAACTCATCTTT.

At least ten counts were recorded for this clone. The chain employs TRDV1 and TRDJ1, with a possible D match to TRDD2 (8 bases). The CDR3 loop spans 21 amino acids. The V end lost 4 bases, the J end lost 0 bases, and 30 bases lay between the germline ends. CDR1 is TSWWSYY, CDR2 QGS, per germline. DNA of the CDR3: TGTGCTCTTGGGGCCGTCCTTCCTAGAGTTGGGGGACACCCGTACACCGATAAACTCATCTTT. Encoded protein: CALGAVLPRVGGHPYTDKLIF.

This clone was seen repeatedly, ten times or more. A far larger clone is one base from this, pointing to a likely read error. The identical CDR3 is also encoded by other nucleotide sequences in the sample. The CDR3 is CACDKRPRRGDTPNSYTDKLIF. CDR3 nucleotides: TGCGCCTGTGATAAACGCCCTCGTCGGGGGGATACCCCAAACTCGTACACCGATAAACTCATCTTT. The rearrangement joins TRDV2 to TRDJ1; 9 bases agree with TRDD3. TCRdb is silent on the J gene; assignment here came from matching the DNA to germline. Per the germline V gene, CDR1 is GEAIGNYY and CDR2 is EKD. This CDR3 has 22 residues.

Details on this clone: The protein held in TCRdb is that of a much larger clone and does not match this DNA's translation at residue 8, likely because of a read error; the protein shown is translated from the DNA. The chain has TRDV1 and TRDJ1, with D maybe TRDD2 (5 bases). TCRdb records no J gene; here it was assigned by comparing the DNA to germline. Germline assignment: CDR1 TSWWSYY and CDR2 QGS. V lost 0 bases and J 7 bases, leaving 27 bases between the germline ends. The CDR3 runs 19 residues. The CDR3, as DNA: TGTGCTCTTGGGGAACTCGGGACCCCTACCGAATTAGGAAGGAGTAAACTCATCTTT. It translates to CALGELGTPTELGRSKLIF.

This clone was observed many times. The rearrangement uses TRDV2 and TRDJ1; 13 bases map to TRDD3. V lost 3 bases and J lost 0; bases outside the gene matches: 9. The germline CDR1 and CDR2 sequences are GEAIGNYY and EKD. The CDR3 is 18 residues long. CDR3 sequence (DNA): TGTGCCTGTGACCCCTTACTGGGGGATACGCTCCACACCGATAAACTCATCTTT. Translation: CACDPLLGDTLHTDKLIF.

This clone has a handful of counts. A single base is all that separates this from a far larger clone, so a read error is likely. Additional DNA sequences in this sample encode the identical CDR3. The chain has TRDV1 and TRDJ1, with 9 bases identical to TRDD3. TCRdb offers no J gene call, so here the DNA was matched to germline to obtain one. Germline-derived CDR1 and CDR2 are TSWWSYY and QGS. This CDR3 has 20 amino acids. The CDR3 sequence: CALGEGRFRLGDHIPDKLIF. CDR3 DNA: TGTGCCCTTGGGGAAGGTAGATTTCGGCTGGGGGATCACATCCCCGATAAACTCATCTTT.

V usage is TRDV1 and J usage is TRDJ1; 11 nucleotides match TRDD3. Assignment of the J gene here rests on matching the DNA to germline, because TCRdb gives none. This CDR3 is 20 amino acids long. CDR1 and CDR2 from the germline V gene are TSWWSYY and QGS. V trimming: 8 bases; J trimming: 3 bases; junction bases outside the gene matches: 23. CDR3 protein: CALSLRPSYWGIREPDKLIF. The CDR3 nucleotides are TGTGCTCTTTCCCTGAGGCCCTCTTACTGGGGGATAAGGGAGCCCGATAAACTCATCTTT.